Sequencing of this TCR beta chain was carried out in a study of identical twins. This clonotype turned up a few times. Its specificity is unknown. Unique molecular identifiers were present on the cDNA, which also gained a universal primer site by template switching. One entry per CDR3 protein results from TCRdb running MiXCR on the 5' RACE reads. This sample has around 240,000 distinct CDR3 sequences, with about 7% found just once. Trimming removed 6 bases from V and 0 bases from J, with 9 bases in between. There are 13 residues in the CDR3. CDR1 is SGHRS, CDR2 YFSETQ, per germline. Study conclusions and caveats: Out-of-frame alpha sequences shared by twins showed excess low generation probability. Fewer insertions characterized abundant cord blood beta clonotypes, whereas memory repertoires showed none. The conclusions drew on cross-sectional statistical analysis instead of tracking the same donors.

The sample was also linked to a second study, of yellow fever vaccine responses in identical twins.

The clonotype comes from a young woman in good health. This chain joins TRBV5-1 and TRBJ1-2; D is unresolved. Material: memory (CD45RO+) T cells sorted from blood. The CDR3 DNA follows: TGCGCCAGCACGGGCGCCACTAACTATGGCTACACCTTC. It is translated as CASTGATNYGYTF.